This TCR beta chain came from a study of cytomegalovirus exposure and HLA in healthy donors. General study results and limits: A link between a missense DCLRE1C variant and TCR beta V- and J-gene trimming emerged from a later analysis. A further, later analysis showed that HLA-associated TCR beta chains (compared with equally common others) were more clonally expanded.

Researchers ran the PCR with 60 Vbeta and 13 Jbeta primers. Here immunoSEQ multiplex PCR was the method, and the copy in TCRdb shows in-frame clones only, minus some. The repertoire holds 90,000 to 110,000 clones, 69% seen once, with 5.4% in the top ten. The length of the CDR3 is 15 residues. Germline-derived CDR1 and CDR2 are SSHAT and FNYEAQ (reference sequence). Comments on this clone: Its antigen is currently unknown. A read error may account for a junction end that differs from germline.

Input material: PBMCs. The V and J genes are TRBV7-7 and TRBJ2-2; D gene ambiguous. This sequence was found in a woman in her seventies in good health and CMV-seropositive. The CDR3: CASSLYREHTGELFF. For the CDR3, the DNA is TGTGCTAGCAGCTTGTACAGAGAACACACCGGGGAGCTGTTTTTT.